This section outlines one T cell receptor (beta chain) sequence together with its context. CDR1 is SGHDN, CDR2 FVKESK, per germline. The V segment lost 3 bases and the J segment 6 bases; nucleotides outside the gene matches: 13. CDR3 length equals 17 residues. This entry comes from a study of blood T cell repertoires in COVID-19. Overall study context: Specimens from acute and convalescent COVID-19 originated in the United States, Italy and Spain. PBMCs, B-cell-depleted T cells, or T cells were the source of the cDNA or gDNA that made up the material.

Cohorts were assigned according to the clinical history that participants reported. TCRdb's copy holds only in-frame clones and misses some; the assay was immunoSEQ multiplex PCR. The sample consists of around 250,000 clones, over 80% of them appearing once. The sequence was obtained from a human donor in a cohort exposed to, infected with or recovered from COVID-19 (not recorded which). The donor label of this sample is uncertain. The chain uses TRBV14 and TRBJ1-1; 10 nucleotides match TRBD1. Sequencing used PBMCs or T cells enriched from blood (not recorded which). The CDR3 DNA is TGTGCCAGCAGCCAGAGGAATTTCCGGGACAGGGGTTCTGAAGCTTTCTTT. Encoded protein: CASSQRNFRDRGSEAFF.